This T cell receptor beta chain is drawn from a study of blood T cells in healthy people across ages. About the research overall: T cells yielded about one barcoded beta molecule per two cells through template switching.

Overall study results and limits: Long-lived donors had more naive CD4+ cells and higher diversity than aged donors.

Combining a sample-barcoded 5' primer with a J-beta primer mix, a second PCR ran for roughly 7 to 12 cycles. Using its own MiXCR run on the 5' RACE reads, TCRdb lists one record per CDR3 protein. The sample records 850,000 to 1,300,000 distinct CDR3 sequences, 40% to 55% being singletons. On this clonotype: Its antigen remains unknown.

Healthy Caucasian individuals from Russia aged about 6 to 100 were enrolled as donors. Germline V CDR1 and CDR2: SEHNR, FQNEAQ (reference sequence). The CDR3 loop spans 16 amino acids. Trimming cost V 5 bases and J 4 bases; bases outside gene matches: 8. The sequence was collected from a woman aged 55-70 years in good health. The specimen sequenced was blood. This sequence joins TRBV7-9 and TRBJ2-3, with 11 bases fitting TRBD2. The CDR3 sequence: CASSDPLAGGSDTQYF. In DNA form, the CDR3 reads TGTGCCAGCAGCGACCCCCTAGCGGGAGGATCAGATACGCAGTATTTT. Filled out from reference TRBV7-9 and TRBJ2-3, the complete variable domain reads DTGVSQNPRHKITKRGQNVTFRCDPISEHNRLYWYRQTLGQGPEFLTYFQNEAQLEKSRLLSDRFSAERPKGSFSTLEIQRTEQGDSAMYLCASSDPLAGGSDTQYFGPGTRLTVL.